One TCR beta chain is described in this entry. What antigen it recognizes has not been identified. No clone much larger than this one lies a single base away; base qualities are absent. These data come from a study of blood T cell repertoires in COVID-19 (dated by TCRdb to 2020 to 2022). Looking at the study overall: Samples from collaborators originated in the United States, Italy and Spain and spanned both the acute and convalescent phases of COVID-19. Samples were obtained from the ongoing ImmuneRACE study (first 160 participants) and from over a thousand subjects provided by 6 global collaborators. The repertoires were released in a freely available public database meant as a resource for research on the immune response to SARS-CoV-2. Nearly every sample came with metadata listing a de-identified subject ID, COVID-19 status, age in years and sex. Where HLA class I and class II types were available, the types were taken from metadata supplied by the sample provider, not from assay-based typing. The material from the prospective study consisted of cDNA or gDNA derived from T cells, B-cell-depleted T cells, or PBMCs. Deeply sampled blood TCRbeta repertoires from subjects exposed to, actively infected with, or recovered from COVID-19 were included in the dataset. What the authors observed across the whole study: The quantity of clinical and demographic metadata differed by source and by participant and was supplied without curation.

TCRbeta CDR3 regions were amplified from genomic DNA by means of the immunoSEQ Assay, a bias-controlled multiplex PCR. The authors' analysis ran thus. Within the assay, amplification of reference gene primers was used to estimate how many nucleated cells each sample contained. Sequence reads were collapsed and filtered to measure the absolute abundance of every unique TCRbeta CDR3 rearrangement. For each sample, productive Simpson clonality was calculated as the square root of Simpson's diversity index across productive rearrangements. TCRdb took over this immuneACCESS table, retaining in-frame rearrangements with V and J assigned. Such tables are incomplete; in checked studies, under half of the missing clones stem from an unresolved V gene, and the remainder is unexplained. V and J calls and clone size come straight from that table; D and trimming were deduced from the DNA. For this sample the table gives about 160,000 clones, of which under 90% were detected only once. 15% to 20% of the sample goes to the ten largest clones.

Participants in the prospective study were aged roughly 18 to 100 years, lived in under 30 United States geographic areas, and enrolled through a virtual design. In the prospective study, participants were assigned to cohorts based on the clinical history participants reported in a screening survey and a study questionnaire. For ImmuneRACE Cohort 3, a participant was defined as recovered based on two consecutive negative NP/OP PCR tests, clearance by a healthcare professional, or resolution of symptoms. In the prospective study, whole blood, serum and a nasopharyngeal or oropharyngeal swab were collected from each participant by mobile phlebotomists. Additional blood draws and questionnaires over a roughly two-month period could optionally be provided by prospective study participants. Blood samples from the prospective study were shipped frozen or at room temperature prior to DNA extraction. The TCR originated in a man in his sixties who had recovered from COVID-19. Sample: PBMCs or T cells enriched from blood (not recorded which).

The DNA sequence follows: TGTGCCAGCAGCTTATCGGGAGGGTCCTACGAGCAGTACTTC. Translated, it reads CASSLSGGSYEQYF. The chain was built from TRBV11-2 and TRBJ2-7; TRBD2 lines up with 8 middle nucleotides. CDR1 and CDR2, looked up from the germline V gene, are SGHAT and FQNNGV. Taken from cysteine to phenylalanine, the CDR3 has 14 residues. The DNA shown is the 42-base CDR3, in frame from base 1. At the junction V is shortened by 2 bases and J by 1 base; bases outside the gene matches: 1. Beyond the CDR3, the reference TRBV11-2 and TRBJ2-7 genes provide the residues; the full variable domain reads: EAGVAQSPRYKIIEKRQSVAFWCNPISGHATLYWYQQILGQGPKLLIQFQNNGVVDDSQLPKDRFSAERLKGVDSTLKIQPAKLEDSAVYLCASSLSGGSYEQYFGPGTRLTVT.